A selection of T cell receptor beta chains follows, all from one sample in a study of blood T cell repertoires in COVID-19. Sequencing used immunoSEQ multiplex PCR; TCRdb keeps in-frame clones, though not all of them. The sample carries about 280,000 clones, more than 85% recorded once. Sequencing was carried out using peripheral blood. These TCRs come from a man between 40 and 49 years old with acute or convalescent COVID-19. Both conserved end residues are trimmed from each CDR3. Fields, in order: D gene, J gene, V gene, CDR3 protein. D genes are given only for firm matches.

d_gene: TRBD2
j_gene: TRBJ2-3
v_gene: TRBV19
CDR3aa: ASSFGLGPDTQY

d_gene: TRBD1
j_gene: TRBJ2-7
v_gene: TRBV19
CDR3aa: ASSISRGSSYEQY

d_gene: -
j_gene: TRBJ1-1
v_gene: TRBV6-1
CDR3aa: ASSEAAGLTEAF

d_gene: -
j_gene: TRBJ1-2
v_gene: TRBV2
CDR3aa: ASGQGLYGYT

d_gene: -
j_gene: TRBJ2-2
v_gene: TRBV6-5
CDR3aa: ASKEGPGELF

d_gene: -
j_gene: TRBJ1-1
v_gene: TRBV10-3
CDR3aa: AISESWEGTEAF

d_gene: -
j_gene: TRBJ1-4
v_gene: TRBV6-5
CDR3aa: ASRLYGATNEKLF

d_gene: TRBD1
j_gene: TRBJ2-7
v_gene: TRBV27
CDR3aa: ASSLDRVGSEQY

d_gene: -
j_gene: TRBJ2-7
v_gene: TRBV2
CDR3aa: ASTLGPYEQY

d_gene: TRBD1
j_gene: TRBJ1-6
v_gene: TRBV5-4
CDR3aa: ASSLVGDSNSPLH

d_gene: -
j_gene: TRBJ2-1
v_gene: TRBV5-6
CDR3aa: ASSSARRPGNEQF

d_gene: -
j_gene: TRBJ1-1
v_gene: TRBV11-3
CDR3aa: ASSYRQTTEAF

d_gene: TRBD1
j_gene: TRBJ1-4
v_gene: TRBV5-5
CDR3aa: ASSPGGDRGREKLF

d_gene: TRBD1
j_gene: TRBJ1-3
v_gene: TRBV29-1
CDR3aa: SVLRVRQGAGNTIY

d_gene: TRBD2
j_gene: TRBJ2-6
v_gene: TRBV19
CDR3aa: ASRPSGAFNRANVLT

d_gene: -
j_gene: TRBJ1-4
v_gene: TRBV7-2
CDR3aa: ASSFSAGKNEKLF

d_gene: TRBD1
j_gene: TRBJ2-7
v_gene: TRBV7-9
CDR3aa: ASSLGSRGTGNPEQY

d_gene: -
j_gene: TRBJ2-3
v_gene: TRBV27
CDR3aa: ASTGLGGVTDTQY

d_gene: TRBD1
j_gene: TRBJ2-1
v_gene: TRBV5-4
CDR3aa: ASSPWDSEQF

d_gene: TRBD1
j_gene: TRBJ1-1
v_gene: TRBV6-5
CDR3aa: ASRSDRARGAF

d_gene: TRBD1
j_gene: TRBJ1-3
v_gene: TRBV2
CDR3aa: LGQGASGNTIY

d_gene: -
j_gene: TRBJ1-4
v_gene: TRBV4-1
CDR3aa: ASRQETASEKLF

d_gene: -
j_gene: TRBJ1-6
v_gene: TRBV11-2
CDR3aa: ASSLGTGGVVNNSPLH

d_gene: -
j_gene: TRBJ1-2
v_gene: TRBV3-1/TRBV3-2
CDR3aa: ASSQGSTGYT

d_gene: TRBD1
j_gene: TRBJ2-7
v_gene: TRBV5-8
CDR3aa: ASSRPGQSPYEQY

d_gene: TRBD1
j_gene: TRBJ1-5
v_gene: TRBV11-2
CDR3aa: ASSLSGGPRQPQH

d_gene: TRBD1
j_gene: TRBJ2-1
v_gene: TRBV9
CDR3aa: ASGTGWDEQF

d_gene: -
j_gene: TRBJ1-1
v_gene: TRBV2
CDR3aa: ASSELEATLGTEAF

d_gene: -
j_gene: TRBJ1-3
v_gene: TRBV28
CDR3aa: ASSFQGTGNTIY

d_gene: -
j_gene: TRBJ2-2
v_gene: TRBV29-1
CDR3aa: SYRDTGELF

d_gene: TRBD2
j_gene: TRBJ2-3
v_gene: TRBV5-1
CDR3aa: ASSLASGGDTDTQY

d_gene: -
j_gene: TRBJ1-2
v_gene: TRBV15
CDR3aa: ATSRSGQIYGYT

d_gene: TRBD1
j_gene: TRBJ2-7
v_gene: TRBV15
CDR3aa: ATSREGTDRDEQY

d_gene: -
j_gene: TRBJ2-7
v_gene: TRBV2
CDR3aa: ASSWTSHEQY

d_gene: TRBD2
j_gene: TRBJ2-1
v_gene: TRBV5-1
CDR3aa: ASSLVQRGIGEQF

d_gene: -
j_gene: TRBJ1-2
v_gene: TRBV10-3
CDR3aa: AISESGAGGYT

d_gene: -
j_gene: TRBJ1-4
v_gene: TRBV5-4
CDR3aa: ASSRTGTGNEKLF

d_gene: TRBD2
j_gene: TRBJ2-3
v_gene: TRBV6-2/TRBV6-3
CDR3aa: ASSYDAGGDTDTQY

d_gene: -
j_gene: TRBJ2-7
v_gene: TRBV5-1
CDR3aa: ASSFGGRYEQY

d_gene: -
j_gene: TRBJ2-1
v_gene: TRBV18
CDR3aa: ASSPETGAYNEQF